The 10 T cell receptor beta chains below were found in one sample sequenced in a study of control samples from healthy donors and cancer patients. Assay: immunoSEQ multiplex PCR; the TCRdb copy retains only in-frame clones and omits some. Of 90,000 to 100,000 clones listed, approximately 84% were seen once; the top ten hold under 40%. Sequencing was carried out using PBMCs. The receptors stem from a man in his sixties or seventies with lung cancer.

The rearrangement joins TRBV5-1 to TRBJ1-2; D is possibly TRBD1 (5 bases). Germline CDR1 is SGHRS and CDR2 is YFSETQ. V lost 0 bases and J lost 3, with 9 bases in between. This CDR3 region has 14 residues. CDR3 region: CASSLDTGYYGYTF. The CDR3 nucleotides are TGCGCCAGCAGCTTGGATACAGGTTACTATGGCTACACCTTC.

The rearrangement uses TRBV20-1 and TRBJ2-1; D gene unclear. CDR1 DFQATT and CDR2 SNEGSKA come from the germline V gene (reference sequence). CDR3 size: 11 residues. V was cut by 6 bases and J by 7 bases, with 10 bases left in between. Here the CDR3 reads CSAHTLNEQFF. Written as DNA, the CDR3 is TGCAGTGCCCACACCTTAAATGAGCAGTTCTTC.

The chain carries TRBV19 and TRBJ2-7; 10 nucleotides line up with TRBD1. The V gene end was trimmed by 7 bases and the J gene end by 3 bases; junction bases not matched to a gene: 12. The germline V gene has CDR1 LNHDA and CDR2 SQIVND (reference sequence). CDR3 size: 16 residues. CDR3 coding DNA: TGTGCCAGTACCCCCGGAGCGGGGACAGGGGACTACGAGCAGTACTTC. It translates to CASTPGAGTGDYEQYF.

The chain links TRBV11-2 to TRBJ2-3; D gene uncertain. CDR3 length: 11 amino acids. Trimming took 3 bases from V and 2 from J, leaving 0 bases between them. Looked up from germline, CDR1 is SGHAT and CDR2 is FQNNGV. Here the CDR3 reads CASSFTDTQYF. The CDR3 bases are TGTGCCAGCAGCTTCACAGATACGCAGTATTTT. Full variable domain (remainder filled in from reference TRBV11-2 and TRBJ2-3): EAGVAQSPRYKIIEKRQSVAFWCNPISGHATLYWYQQILGQGPKLLIQFQNNGVVDDSQLPKDRFSAERLKGVDSTLKIQPAKLEDSAVYLCASSFTDTQYFGPGTRLTVL.

This chain uses TRBV6-5 with TRBJ2-1; no clear D. V was trimmed by 7 bases and J by 0 bases, leaving 13 bases between them. The CDR3 contains 15 residues. Germline CDR1 and CDR2: MNHEY and SVGAGI. CDR3 protein: CASTNYGISYNEQFF. In DNA, the CDR3 is TGTGCCAGCACTAACTACGGAATCTCCTACAATGAGCAGTTCTTC.

This rearrangement joins TRBV5-6 to TRBJ1-4; D gene ambiguous. The CDR3 extends over 14 amino acids. CDR1 and CDR2 (germline): SGHDT, YYEEEE. Trimming removed 0 bases from V and 8 bases from J, with 11 bases in between. The CDR3 DNA reads as TGTGCCAGCAGCTTGGGATTAGGGCAGGAAAAACTGTTTTTT. Its protein product is CASSLGLGQEKLFF.

This clone was observed once. V and J are TRBV3-1 (or the pseudogene TRBV3-2) and TRBJ1-3, with D possibly being TRBD1 (5 bases). The germline V gene has CDR1 LGHDT and CDR2 YNNKEL (reference sequence). The CDR3 extends over 17 amino acids. With 4 bases removed from V and 0 bases from J, the gap between germline ends came to 16 bases. CDR3 sequence: CASSPDGQLFSGNTIYF. The CDR3 DNA follows: TGTGCCAGCAGCCCAGACGGACAACTATTCTCTGGAAACACCATATATTTT.

The chain has TRBV19 and TRBJ2-3; 10 positions match TRBD2. V dropped 7 bases and J dropped 3; count of bases not matched to a gene: 7. The CDR3 runs to 15 residues. The germline V gene encodes CDR1 LNHDA and CDR2 SQIVND (reference sequence). The CDR3 is CASIQTGLATDTQYF. The DNA for the CDR3 is TGTGCCAGTATCCAAACGGGACTAGCGACAGATACGCAGTATTTT.

The chain joins TRBV6-2 or TRBV6-3 to TRBJ1-2, with D possibly being TRBD1 (5 bases). Germline lookup yields CDR1 MNHEY and CDR2 SVGEGT. Trimming took 0 bases from V and 3 from J, leaving 17 bases between them. The CDR3 extends over 17 amino acids. CDR3 loop: CASSYSRGKEGDYGYTF. CDR3 DNA: TGTGCCAGCAGTTACTCGCGGGGGAAGGAGGGCGACTATGGCTACACCTTC.

V and J are TRBV30 and TRBJ2-3; no firm D call. The CDR3 spans 14 residues. Germline V gene sequence: CDR1 GTSNPN, CDR2 SVGIG (reference sequence). V dropped 3 bases and J dropped 0 bases, with 10 bases sitting between them. The CDR3 DNA reads TGTGCCTGGAGCCGATCAACTAGCACAGATACGCAGTATTTT. Encoded protein: CAWSRSTSTDTQYF. Based on the CDR3 plus reference TRBV30 and TRBJ2-3, the full variable domain is SQTIHQWPATLVQPVGSPLSLECTVEGTSNPNLYWYRQAAGRGLQLLFYSVGIGQISSEVPQNLSASRPQDRQFILSSKKLLLSDSGFYLCAWSRSTSTDTQYFGPGTRLTVL.